A single sample gave rise to the 14 T cell receptor beta chains below, sequenced in a study of T-cell reconstitution after alpha-beta-depleted transplantation in children. Preparing the TCRbeta library involved the use of unique molecular identifiers. Each CDR3 protein gets one entry after TCRdb re-called the PCR reads with MiXCR. The sample has 540,000 or so distinct CDR3 sequences, roughly 23% seen once. This specimen consisted of PBMCs, mostly from graft donor cells, obtained 360 days after TCRalphabeta/CD19-depleted stem cell transplant. Receptors were obtained from a boy under three years old who had a stem cell transplant for acute myeloid leukemia, so the T cells may come from the graft donor.

This clonotype was detected only a few times. J is TRBJ2-7 and V is TRBV20-1; tentatively, D is TRBD2 (6 bases). This CDR3 is built from 14 residues. Germline V gene lookup returns CDR1 DFQATT and CDR2 SNEGSKA (reference sequence). Deletions cut 6 bases from V and 0 bases from J, with 15 bases between. DNA for the CDR3: TGCAGTGCGGACCGGGACTTCGGCTCCTACGAGCAGTACTTC. This encodes CSADRDFGSYEQYF.

This chain connects TRBV5-1 to TRBJ2-3, with D maybe TRBD1 (6 bases). Germline loops: CDR1 SGHRS, CDR2 YFSETQ. Deletions cut 4 bases from V and 5 bases from J, with 17 bases between. This CDR3 contains 15 residues. The CDR3 DNA reads as TGCGCCAGCAGCCCGGGACAACCCCTCGGAGATACGCAGTATTTT. Translated: CASSPGQPLGDTQYF.

V and J are TRBV6-5 and TRBJ2-6, with TRBD2 identical over 10 bases. The germline V gene encodes CDR1 MNHEY and CDR2 SVGAGI. The junction had 11 bases not matched to a gene; V was cut back by 2 bases and J by 4 bases. CDR3 size: 19 residues. This CDR3 is CASSYPQRGGRTGANVLTF. CDR3 DNA sequence: TGTGCCAGCAGTTACCCCCAGCGGGGGGGCCGAACCGGGGCCAACGTCCTGACTTTC.

This clonotype was picked up a small number of times. J is TRBJ1-6 and V is TRBV29-1; D perhaps matches TRBD1 (5 bases). Between the trimmed V and J ends, which lost 5 bases and 7 bases, there was a span of 15 bases. This CDR3 has 14 amino acids. The germline gives CDR1 SQVTM, CDR2 ANQGSEA. The chain's CDR3 is CSVLTGTGNSPLHF. CDR3 DNA sequence: TGCAGCGTTTTGACCGGGACGGGGAATTCACCCCTCCACTTT. Full variable domain (rest looked up from reference TRBV29-1 and TRBJ1-6): SAVISQKPSRDICQRGTSLTIQCQVDSQVTMMFWYRQQPGQSLTLIATANQGSEATYESGFVIDKFPISRPNLTFSTLTVSNMSPEDSSIYLCSVLTGTGNSPLHFGNGTRLTVT.

This clonotype showed up just a few times. The CDR3, as DNA: TGCAGTGCTCCTCCGGTCTGGGACGTACCGACTCAAGAGACCCAGTACTTC. Amino acid sequence: CSAPPVWDVPTQETQYF. The chain employs TRBV20-1 and TRBJ2-5, with D perhaps given as TRBD1 or TRBD2 (5 bases each). Germline lookup yields CDR1 DFQATT and CDR2 SNEGSKA (reference sequence). The CDR3 contains 17 residues. Trimming removed 5 bases at V and 2 bases at J, with 24 bases between.

The chain carries TRBV28 and TRBJ2-3, with D unresolved. The ends were cut back, 3 bases at V and 3 bases at J, with 10 bases in the middle. The CDR3 has 14 residues. Germline V gene data show CDR1 as MDHEN and CDR2 as SYDVKM. CDR3 coding DNA: TGTGCCAGCAGTTTGGTGAGCCGGACAGATACGCAGTATTTT. Its translation is CASSLVSRTDTQYF. Full variable domain (remainder filled in from reference TRBV28 and TRBJ2-3): DVKVTQSSRYLVKRTGEKVFLECVQDMDHENMFWYRQDPGLGLRLIYFSYDVKMKEKGDIPEGYSVSREKKERFSLILESASTNQTSMYLCASSLVSRTDTQYFGPGTRLTVL.

The CDR3 nucleotides are TGTGCCAGCAGCCAAGCGGGGAAGTGGATAGACACCATATATTTT. Translating it yields CASSQAGKWIDTIYF. This chain uses TRBV3-1 with TRBJ1-3; no clear D. V lost 1 base and J 8 bases, leaving 15 bases between the germline ends. Looked up from germline, CDR1 is LGHDT and CDR2 is YNNKEL (reference sequence). CDR3 length: 15 residues.

This chain joins TRBV28 and TRBJ2-3; TRBD1 aligns across 8 bases. V lost 0 bases to trimming and J lost 1 base; unmatched junction nucleotides: 0. Germline V gene data show CDR1 as MDHEN and CDR2 as SYDVKM. CDR3 length equals 15 residues. CDR3 sequence: CASSLWGQGTDTQYF. The CDR3 bases are TGTGCCAGCAGTTTATGGGGACAGGGCACAGATACGCAGTATTTT.

This clonotype was detected a few times. The J gene is TRBJ2-3, the V gene TRBV7-6; D not certain. From germline, CDR1 is SGHVS and CDR2 FNYEAQ. This CDR3 region has 12 residues. Trimming removed 0 bases at V and 7 bases at J, with 5 bases between. CDR3 sequence reads: CASSLALNTQYF. The CDR3 DNA reads as TGTGCCAGCAGCTTAGCGCTAAATACGCAGTATTTT.

This sequence joins TRBV20-1 and TRBJ2-7, with a weak D call TRBD1 (5 bases). Trimming pared 3 bases from V and 4 bases from J, leaving 13 bases between. CDR3 length: 13 residues. Germline V gene lookup returns CDR1 DFQATT and CDR2 SNEGSKA (reference sequence). CDR3 in amino acids: CSASLPQAYEQYF. As DNA, the CDR3 is TGCAGTGCTAGCCTCCCACAGGCTTACGAGCAGTACTTC.

In its sample, this clonotype was seen a few times. The chain uses TRBV27 and TRBJ2-1; D unresolved. This CDR3 has 11 amino acids. The ends were cut back, 3 bases at V and 9 bases at J, with 6 bases in the middle. Germline V gene lookup returns CDR1 MNHEY and CDR2 SMNVEV (reference sequence). The CDR3 DNA is TGTGCCAGCAGTTTTCTCAGTGAGCAGTTCTTC. This sequence encodes CASSFLSEQFF.

As regards this clonotype: One end of the junction does not line up with germline, which may come from a read error. The V call is TRBV20-1, the J call TRBJ2-1, with 12 bases aligning to TRBD1. This CDR3 spans 17 amino acids. In germline, CDR1 is DFQATT, CDR2 SNEGSKA (reference sequence). CDR3 in DNA: TGCTGTGCTAAAGCGGATTCTCGGGACAGGGGGCGAAATGAGCAGTTCTTC. It yields the protein CCAKADSRDRGRNEQFF.

This clonotype has more than one count but fewer than ten. The CDR3 DNA follows: TGTGCCACCAGCAGAGCAGGGGCCCCCTTTCGTGGAGATACGCAGTATTTT. Its protein is CATSRAGAPFRGDTQYF. The chain joins TRBV15 to TRBJ2-3, with TRBD1 as a possible D gene (6 bases). This CDR3 contains 17 residues. Germline V CDR1 and CDR2: LNHNV, YYDKDF (reference sequence). V was shortened by 1 base and J by 5 bases, with 19 bases between the two germline ends.

CDR3 sequence (DNA): TGTGCCAGCTCAAAGAGCAGCTCTGGGGCCAACGTCCTGACTTTC. Protein product: CASSKSSSGANVLTF. The V gene is TRBV18, the J gene TRBJ2-6; D remains ambiguous. The CDR3 has 15 amino acids. Trimming shortened V by 5 bases and J by 0 bases, and 8 bases separated the two germline ends. Looked up from germline, CDR1 is KGHSH and CDR2 is LQKENI.